Sequencing of this T cell receptor beta chain was carried out in a study of T cell clones after liver transplantation (dated by TCRdb to 2018 to 2020). Describing the broader study: The samples were obtained from ITN030ST, a randomized trial that attempted immunosuppression withdrawal within 2 years after liver transplantation. Donor-reactive T cell clones were identified using TCRbeta sequencing after a pre-transplant mixed lymphocyte reaction and were then followed in post-transplant blood. Third party-reactive TCRbeta sequences were also identified from pre-transplant MLRs to serve as an antigen-independent comparator for donor-reactive sequences. Three of the eight recipients were HCV-positive; the others were transplanted for non-autoimmune, non-viral indications. No induction therapy was given to the subjects, and standard immunosuppression was administered until randomization at 12-24 months post-transplant. To count as tolerant, a recipient had to stay completely off immunosuppression for at least one year without liver enzymes climbing beyond twice the upper limit of normal. Blood samples were collected pre-transplant, pre-randomization before withdrawal, and post-randomization after either full withdrawal or failed withdrawal. The study cohort included 8 liver transplant recipients, of whom 3 were classified as tolerant and 5 as non-tolerant.

Using immunoSEQ, frozen genomic DNA was subjected to high-throughput TCRbeta CDR3 sequencing, a process that included PCR amplification, mapping, bias correction and internal controls. The authors' analysis ran thus. Productive rearrangements were retained, and unique TCRbeta sequences were defined by the CDR3 nucleotide sequence together with the V and J gene. For classification of a sequence as donor-reactive, at least 5-fold expansion in CFSE-low cells relative to unstimulated pre-transplant cells and a frequency of at least 0.01% were required. Minimum frequency thresholds were set for each subject based on the unstimulated sample with the lowest template count, ensuring at least 90% detection power. Repertoire turnover was measured by Jensen-Shannon divergence between the top 1000 TCRbeta sequences post- and pre-transplant. Two-sided Fisher's exact tests were used to test for changes in how often donor-reactive sequences were detected. TCRdb retrieved this table from immuneACCESS and kept in-frame rearrangements only. Not all clones are present; in checked studies, unresolved V genes account for under half, and no reason is known for the remainder. Clonal size and the V and J genes are those of that table, whereas D and trimming came from the DNA. This sample comprises 98,000 or so clones, around four fifths of them detected only once. The ten largest clonotypes hold roughly 0.9% of the sample.

The time point label on this specimen signifies: pre-transplant. Thawed unstimulated PBMCs were stained for CD3, CD4 and CD8 and FACS-sorted into CD3+CD4+ and CD3+CD8+ populations. All 8 studied subjects were randomized to immunosuppression withdrawal. The Qiagen DNeasy Blood and Tissue Kit was used to isolate genomic DNA. Study-wide findings and limitations: In two subjects, low numbers of available donor cells limited the measurable donor-reactive repertoire. The conclusions were considered preliminary, being limited by small, heterogeneous patient numbers and non-standardized post-transplant time points. After accounting for repertoire turnover, donor-reactive detection was significantly reduced in 7 of 8 subjects for CD4 and 8 of 8 for CD8. Because no allograft tissue specimens were available, donor-reactive T cells may have migrated into the graft instead of being deleted. Circulating donor-reactive CD4 TCRbeta sequences fell significantly post-transplant in most of the 8 subjects, irrespective of tolerance or HCV status. The decline in donor-reactive sequences exceeded the decline in third party-reactive sequences, suggesting partial antigen-specific deletion that was unrelated to withdrawal success.

The CDR3 starts with the cysteine, ends with the phenylalanine, and has 14 residues. Just CDR3 DNA is preserved here, 42 bases in frame from base 1. CDR1 and CDR2 (SEHNR, FQNEAQ) derive from the germline V gene (reference sequence). V is pared back by 1 base and J by 3 bases, with 9 bases lying between the germline termini. As for this clone: What antigen it recognizes has not been identified. No much larger clone exists at a distance of one base, and base qualities are not known.

The sample consisted of CD4+ T cells from blood, taken before liver transplant. The clonotype was recovered from a human donor who received a liver transplant. Rearrangement joined TRBV7-9 to TRBJ1-1, with the D gene call left open. The CDR3 region reads CASSLGVADTEAFF. The bases are TGTGCCAGCAGCTTAGGGGTAGCGGACACTGAAGCTTTCTTT.